This T cell receptor beta chain is drawn from a study of blood T cell repertoires in COVID-19 (dated by TCRdb to about 2020). A note on the overall study: Samples covering the acute and convalescent phases of COVID-19 were provided by collaborators in the United States, Italy and Spain. The material from the prospective study consisted of cDNA or gDNA derived from T cells, B-cell-depleted T cells, or PBMCs. Deeply sampled blood TCRbeta repertoires from subjects exposed to, actively infected with, or recovered from COVID-19 were included in the dataset. The repertoires were released in a freely available public database intended as a resource for research on the immune response to SARS-CoV-2. The samples were drawn from two sources: the first 160 participants of the ongoing ImmuneRACE study, and some 1,300 subjects contributed by 6 global collaborators. The sample metadata nearly always contained a de-identified subject ID, COVID-19 status, age in years and sex. Where HLA class I and class II types were available, the types were taken from metadata supplied by the sample provider, not from assay-based typing. Here is what the overall study found, with its caveats: The quantity of clinical and demographic metadata differed by source and by participant and was supplied without curation.

This clone was seen just once. The antigen it binds to is not known. Nothing much larger sits one base from this clone, and base qualities are not available. The CDR3 runs 13 residues from the cysteine to the phenylalanine. CDR3 DNA only is kept here, 39 bases in frame from base 1. Looking up the germline V gene (reference sequence) yields CDR1 SGHKS and CDR2 YYEKEE. The trim is 0 bases for V and 6 bases for J, with a gap of 10 bases between the germline ends. TCRbeta CDR3 regions were amplified from genomic DNA using the immunoSEQ Assay, a bias-controlled multiplex PCR. The paper's data handling went like this. Nucleated cell counts per sample were estimated from amplification of reference gene primers within the assay. To quantify the absolute abundance of each unique TCRbeta CDR3 rearrangement, sequence reads were collapsed and filtered. Productive Simpson clonality was computed per sample as the square root of Simpson's diversity index over productive rearrangements. TCRdb holds this immuneACCESS table with in-frame rearrangements only. Some clones are missing; in checked studies, unresolved V genes explain under half, and the rest has no known cause. V and J calls plus clone size are reproduced from that table; the DNA served to infer D and trimming. The sample data list a few hundred thousand clones, and more than 75% of these were observed just once. 3% of the sample is in the top ten clones.

Participants in the prospective study were aged 18 to 89 years, lived in 20 to 25 United States geographic areas, and enrolled through a virtual design. In the prospective study, cohorts were assigned on the basis of participant-reported clinical history obtained from a screening survey and a study questionnaire. Recovered participants in ImmuneRACE Cohort 3 were defined as having two consecutive negative NP/OP PCR tests, clearance from a healthcare professional, or resolution of symptoms. In the prospective study, mobile phlebotomists collected whole blood, serum and a nasopharyngeal or oropharyngeal swab from each participant. Additional blood draws and questionnaires over an approximately two-month period could optionally be provided by prospective study participants. Before DNA extraction, prospective study blood samples were shipped either frozen or at room temperature.

The chain was built from TRBV5-5 and TRBJ2-7; matching of 6 bases hints at TRBD2 as the D gene. Sequenced input: PBMCs or T cells enriched from blood (not recorded which). This TCR was recovered from a woman aged 25 to 45 who had recovered from COVID-19. The nucleotide sequence is given as TGTGCCAGCAGCTTGGGGGGAGGCATCGAGCAGTACTTC. Its translation reads: CASSLGGGIEQYF.